These T cell receptor beta chains were read from a single sample in a study of neurological immune-mediated disorders. Via MiXCR, TCRdb re-called the 5' RACE reads, giving one row per CDR3 protein. The repertoire consists of under 90,000 distinct CDR3 sequences, with 3.5% occurring once and the leading ten covering roughly 2.9%. The sample comprised PBMCs. The receptors here all came from a woman in her 50s with multiple sclerosis. Both conserved end residues are part of each CDR3. D genes are given only for firm matches. Size is stated for part of the rows, as once, few or many counts, or as a class when the clone is expanded.

TRBJ2-1,TRBD1,few,TRBV3-1,TGTGCCAGCAGCCACAATACAGGGGTATTACGGCATGAGCAGTTCTTC,CASSHNTGVLRHEQFF
TRBJ1-2,NA,NA,TRBV6-6,TGTGCCAGCAGTTACTCTGGCTACACCTTC,CASSYSGYTF
TRBJ1-1,NA,many,TRBV28,TGTGCCAGCAGTGTGGGAGGCGCGGGCACTGAAGCTTTCTTT,CASSVGGAGTEAFF
TRBJ1-2,NA,many,TRBV4-1,TGCGCCAGCAGCCAAGAGGTGCGAAACTATGGCTACACCTTC,CASSQEVRNYGYTF
TRBJ2-2,NA,many,TRBV12-3/TRBV12-4,TGTGCCAGCTATATCTCAAACGGGGCCATCGGGGAGCTGTTTTTT,CASYISNGAIGELFF
TRBJ2-2,TRBD1,many,TRBV7-9,TGTGCCAGCAGCTCGCCGACAGGGAACGGGGAGCTGTTTTTT,CASSSPTGNGELFF
TRBJ2-3,TRBD2,medium-sized,TRBV7-2,TGTGCCAGCAGCTTAGCCACCCGGGCGGGGGTGGGAGATACGCAGTATTTT,CASSLATRAGVGDTQYF
TRBJ2-6,NA,many,TRBV28,TGTGCCAGCAGCGGGAGATACTCTGGGGCCAACGTCCTGACTTTC,CASSGRYSGANVLTF
TRBJ1-1,NA,many,TRBV7-2,TGTGCCAGCAGCGTCGGGCGGAACACTGAAGCTTTCTTT,CASSVGRNTEAFF
TRBJ2-2,TRBD1,many,TRBV7-8,TGTGCCAGCAGCTTAGATGGGACAGGGAACACCGGGGAGCTGTTTTTT,CASSLDGTGNTGELFF
TRBJ2-7,NA,NA,TRBV4-1,TGCGCCAGCAGCCAGATCGCGGGGAGCCAGCTCTACGAGCAGTACTTC,CASSQIAGSQLYEQYF
TRBJ2-1,NA,many,TRBV6-6,TGTGCCAGCAGTCCTACTCCACAAAACAATGAGCAGTTCTTC,CASSPTPQNNEQFF
TRBJ1-4,NA,NA,TRBV3-1,TGTGCCAGCAGCCCTCAATGGGATCCCTCAACTAATGAAAAACTGTTTTTT,CASSPQWDPSTNEKLFF
TRBJ1-2,NA,many,TRBV6-5,TGTGCCAGCAGTTCGACAGAGACCTATGGCTACACCTTC,CASSSTETYGYTF
TRBJ2-1,NA,many,TRBV4-1,TGCGCCAGCAGCCAAGAAAACGGGGGGCTGTACAATGAGCAGTTCTTC,CASSQENGGLYNEQFF
TRBJ1-5,TRBD1,many,TRBV29-1,TGCAGCGTGGCCACAGGGGGCCATCAGCCCCAGCATTTT,CSVATGGHQPQHF
TRBJ2-1,TRBD1,few,TRBV7-2,TGTGCCAGCAGCTCCCCGGACAGGAGCTCCTACAATGAGCAGTTCTTC,CASSSPDRSSYNEQFF